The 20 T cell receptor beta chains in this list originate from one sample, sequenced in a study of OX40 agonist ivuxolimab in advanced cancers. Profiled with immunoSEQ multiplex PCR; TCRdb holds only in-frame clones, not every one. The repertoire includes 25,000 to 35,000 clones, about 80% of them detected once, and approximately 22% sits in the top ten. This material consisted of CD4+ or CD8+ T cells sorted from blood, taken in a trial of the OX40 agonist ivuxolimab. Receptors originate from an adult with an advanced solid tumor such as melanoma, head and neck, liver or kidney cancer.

CDR3 sequence (DNA): TGCGCCAGCAGTGATAGCGGGGGATACACAGATACGCAGTATTTT. The encoded protein is CASSDSGGYTDTQYF. The chain recombines TRBV10-2 with TRBJ2-3, with TRBD2 matching 9 bases. The CDR3 has 15 residues. Per the germline V gene, CDR1 is WSHSY and CDR2 is SAAADI. V trimming: 3 bases; J trimming: 2 bases; junction bases outside the gene matches: 3.

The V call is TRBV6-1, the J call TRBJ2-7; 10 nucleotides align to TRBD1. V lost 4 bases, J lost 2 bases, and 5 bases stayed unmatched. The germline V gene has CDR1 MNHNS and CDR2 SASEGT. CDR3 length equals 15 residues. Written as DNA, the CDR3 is TGTGCCAGCAGTGCCGGGACAGGGGACGCCTACGAGCAGTACTTC. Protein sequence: CASSAGTGDAYEQYF.

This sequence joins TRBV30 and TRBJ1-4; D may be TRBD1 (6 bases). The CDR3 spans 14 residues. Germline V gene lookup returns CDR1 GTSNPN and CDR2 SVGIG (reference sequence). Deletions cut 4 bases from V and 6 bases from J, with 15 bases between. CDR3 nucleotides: TGTGCCTGGAATTTGGCAGGGGCCGATGAAAAACTGTTTTTT. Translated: CAWNLAGADEKLFF.

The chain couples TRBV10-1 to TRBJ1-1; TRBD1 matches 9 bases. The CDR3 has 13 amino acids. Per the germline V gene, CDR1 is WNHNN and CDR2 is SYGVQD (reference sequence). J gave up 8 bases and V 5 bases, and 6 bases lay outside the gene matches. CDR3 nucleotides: TGCGCCAGCAGTCCCGGGACAGGGTCGGAAGCTTTCTTT. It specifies CASSPGTGSEAFF.

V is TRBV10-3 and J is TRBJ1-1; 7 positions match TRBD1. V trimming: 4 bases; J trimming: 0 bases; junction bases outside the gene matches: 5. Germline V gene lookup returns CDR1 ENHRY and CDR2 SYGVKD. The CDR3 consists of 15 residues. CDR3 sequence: CAISGRQGMNTEAFF. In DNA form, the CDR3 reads TGTGCCATCAGTGGACGACAGGGAATGAACACTGAAGCTTTCTTT.

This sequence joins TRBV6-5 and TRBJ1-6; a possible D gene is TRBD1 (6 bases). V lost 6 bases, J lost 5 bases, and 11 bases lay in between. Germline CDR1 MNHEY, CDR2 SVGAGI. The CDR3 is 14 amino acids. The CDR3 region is CASRLQGDNSPLHF. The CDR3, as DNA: TGTGCCAGCAGACTACAGGGAGATAATTCACCCCTCCACTTT.

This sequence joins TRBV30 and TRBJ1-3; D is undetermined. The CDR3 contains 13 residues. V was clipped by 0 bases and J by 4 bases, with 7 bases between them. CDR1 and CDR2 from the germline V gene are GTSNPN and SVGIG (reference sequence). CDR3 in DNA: TGTGCCTGGAGTGTGACAACGGGAAACACCATATATTTT. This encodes CAWSVTTGNTIYF.

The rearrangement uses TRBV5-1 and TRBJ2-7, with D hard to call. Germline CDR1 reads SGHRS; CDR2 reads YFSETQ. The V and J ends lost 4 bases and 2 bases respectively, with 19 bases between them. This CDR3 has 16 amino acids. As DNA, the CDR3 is TGCGCCAGCAGCCCGTCGCTGGCAGCGAACACCTACGAGCAGTACTTC. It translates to CASSPSLAANTYEQYF.

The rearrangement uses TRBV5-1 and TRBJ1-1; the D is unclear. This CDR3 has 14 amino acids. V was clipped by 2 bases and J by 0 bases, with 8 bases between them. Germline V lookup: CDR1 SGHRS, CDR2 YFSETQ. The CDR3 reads CASSFSPVNTEAFF. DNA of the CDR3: TGCGCCAGCAGCTTCAGTCCAGTGAACACTGAAGCTTTCTTT.

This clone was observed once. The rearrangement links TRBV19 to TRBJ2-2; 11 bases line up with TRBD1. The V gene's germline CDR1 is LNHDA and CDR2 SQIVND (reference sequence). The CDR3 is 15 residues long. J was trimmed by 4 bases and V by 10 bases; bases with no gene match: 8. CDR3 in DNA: TGTGCCACCCGAGGGGGGACAGGGGGCACCGGGGAGCTGTTTTTT. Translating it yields CATRGGTGGTGELFF.

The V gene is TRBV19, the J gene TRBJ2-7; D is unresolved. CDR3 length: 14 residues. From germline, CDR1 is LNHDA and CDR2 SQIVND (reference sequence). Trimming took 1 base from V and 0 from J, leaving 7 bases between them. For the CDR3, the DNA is TGTGCCAGTAGTATAGGGGCCACCTCCTACGAGCAGTACTTC. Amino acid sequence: CASSIGATSYEQYF.

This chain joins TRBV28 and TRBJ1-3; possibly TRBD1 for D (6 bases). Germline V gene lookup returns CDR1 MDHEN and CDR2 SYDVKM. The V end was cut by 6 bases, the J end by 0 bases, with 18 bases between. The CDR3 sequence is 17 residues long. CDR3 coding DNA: TGTGCCAGCAGCACAGGAGGGGGATATGGCTCTGGAAACACCATATATTTT. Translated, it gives CASSTGGGYGSGNTIYF.

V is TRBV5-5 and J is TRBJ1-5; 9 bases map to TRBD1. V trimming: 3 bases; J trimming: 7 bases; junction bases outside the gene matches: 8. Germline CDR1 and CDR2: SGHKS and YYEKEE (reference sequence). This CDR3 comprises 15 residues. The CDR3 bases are TGTGCCAGCAGCTCCGGCGGGACAGGGCAACAGCCCCAGCATTTT. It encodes CASSSGGTGQQPQHF.

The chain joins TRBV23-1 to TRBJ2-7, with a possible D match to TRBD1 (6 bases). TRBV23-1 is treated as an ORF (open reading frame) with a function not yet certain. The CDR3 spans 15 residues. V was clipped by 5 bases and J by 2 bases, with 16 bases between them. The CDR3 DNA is TGCGCCAGCAGTAGTTTGACAGGAAACCCCTACGAGCAGTACTTC. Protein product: CASSSLTGNPYEQYF.

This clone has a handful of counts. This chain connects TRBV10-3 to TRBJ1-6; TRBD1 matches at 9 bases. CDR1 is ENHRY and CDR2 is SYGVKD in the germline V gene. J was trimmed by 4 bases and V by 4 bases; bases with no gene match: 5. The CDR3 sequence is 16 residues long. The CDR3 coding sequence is TGTGCCATCAGTGGGACAGGGGACTCTTATAATTCACCCCTCCACTTT. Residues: CAISGTGDSYNSPLHF.

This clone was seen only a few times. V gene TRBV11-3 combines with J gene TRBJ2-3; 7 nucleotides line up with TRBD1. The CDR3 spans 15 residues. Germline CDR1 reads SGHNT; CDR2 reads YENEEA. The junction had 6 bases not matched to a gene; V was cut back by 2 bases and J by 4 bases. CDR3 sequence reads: CASSLTGQASDTQYF. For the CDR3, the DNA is TGTGCCAGCAGCTTAACCGGACAGGCTTCAGATACGCAGTATTTT. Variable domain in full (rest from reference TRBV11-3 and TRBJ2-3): EAGVVQSPRYKIIEKKQPVAFWCNPISGHNTLYWYLQNLGQGPELLIRYENEEAVDDSQLPKDRFSAERLKGVDSTLKIQPAELGDSAVYLCASSLTGQASDTQYFGPGTRLTVL.

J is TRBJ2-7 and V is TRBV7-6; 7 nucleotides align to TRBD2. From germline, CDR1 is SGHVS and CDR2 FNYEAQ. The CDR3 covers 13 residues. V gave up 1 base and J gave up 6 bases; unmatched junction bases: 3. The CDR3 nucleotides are TGTGCCAGCAGCTTAGGGCCGGGGGGCGAGCAGTACTTC. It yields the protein CASSLGPGGEQYF.

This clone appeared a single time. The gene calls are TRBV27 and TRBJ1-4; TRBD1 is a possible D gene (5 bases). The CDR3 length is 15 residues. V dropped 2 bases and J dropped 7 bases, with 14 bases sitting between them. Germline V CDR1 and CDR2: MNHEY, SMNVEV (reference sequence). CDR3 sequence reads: CASSLIGQGGEKLFF. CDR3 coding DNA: TGTGCCAGCAGTTTAATCGGGCAGGGTGGTGAAAAACTGTTTTTT.

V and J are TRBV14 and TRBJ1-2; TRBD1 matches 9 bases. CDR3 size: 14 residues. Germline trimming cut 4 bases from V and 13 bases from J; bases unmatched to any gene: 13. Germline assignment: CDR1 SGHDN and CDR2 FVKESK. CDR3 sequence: CASSRLTGGASFTF. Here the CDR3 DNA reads TGTGCCAGCAGCCGACTAACAGGGGGCGCTTCTTTCACCTTC.

CDR3 loop: CASSLVGDRNSPLHF. The CDR3 nucleotides are TGTGCCAGCAGCTTAGTCGGGGATCGTAATTCACCCCTCCACTTT. The genes are TRBV11-2 and TRBJ1-6; D not certain. In germline, CDR1 is SGHAT, CDR2 FQNNGV. This CDR3 is built from 15 residues. V lost 1 base, J lost 6 bases, and 10 bases lay in between.